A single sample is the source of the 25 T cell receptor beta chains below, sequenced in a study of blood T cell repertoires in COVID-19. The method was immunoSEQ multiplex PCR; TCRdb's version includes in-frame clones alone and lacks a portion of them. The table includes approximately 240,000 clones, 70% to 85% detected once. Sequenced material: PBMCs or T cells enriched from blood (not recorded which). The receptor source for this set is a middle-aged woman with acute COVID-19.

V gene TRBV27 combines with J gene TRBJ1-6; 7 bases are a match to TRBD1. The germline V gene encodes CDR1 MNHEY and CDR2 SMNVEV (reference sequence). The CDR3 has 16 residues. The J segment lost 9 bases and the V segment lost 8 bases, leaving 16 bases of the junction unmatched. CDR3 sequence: CASGYRGRAAGSPLHF. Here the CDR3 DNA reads TGTGCCAGCGGTTACAGGGGAAGGGCGGCGGGTTCACCCCTCCACTTT.

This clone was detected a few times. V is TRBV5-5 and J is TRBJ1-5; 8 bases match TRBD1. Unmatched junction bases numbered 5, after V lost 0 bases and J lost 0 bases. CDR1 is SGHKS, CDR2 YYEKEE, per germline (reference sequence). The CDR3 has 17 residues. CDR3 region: CASSLEGTGYSNQPQHF. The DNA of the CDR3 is TGTGCCAGCAGCTTGGAAGGGACAGGCTATAGCAATCAGCCCCAGCATTTT.

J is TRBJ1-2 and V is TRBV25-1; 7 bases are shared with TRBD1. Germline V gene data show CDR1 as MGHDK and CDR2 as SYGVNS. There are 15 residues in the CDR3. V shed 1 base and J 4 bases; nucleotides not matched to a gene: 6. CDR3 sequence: CASSESKGAGYGYTF. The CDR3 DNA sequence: TGTGCCAGCAGTGAATCCAAGGGGGCGGGCTATGGCTACACCTTC.

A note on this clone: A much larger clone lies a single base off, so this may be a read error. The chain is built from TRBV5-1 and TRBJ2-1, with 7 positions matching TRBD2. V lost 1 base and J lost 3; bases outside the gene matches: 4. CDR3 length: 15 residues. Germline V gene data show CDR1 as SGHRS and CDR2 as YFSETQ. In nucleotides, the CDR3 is TGCGCCAGCAGCTTGTGGGGGGAGGGCTACAATGAGCAGTTCTTC. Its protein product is CASSLWGEGYNEQFF.

The CDR3, as DNA: TGTGCCAGCAGTTCGACAGCGGGCTACTACGAGCAGTACTTC. Encoded protein: CASSSTAGYYEQYF. The V and J genes are TRBV28 and TRBJ2-7; possible D gene TRBD2, 6 bases. This CDR3 is 14 amino acids long. Germline CDR1 MDHEN, CDR2 SYDVKM. V was pared by 4 bases and J by 3 bases, with 13 bases between.

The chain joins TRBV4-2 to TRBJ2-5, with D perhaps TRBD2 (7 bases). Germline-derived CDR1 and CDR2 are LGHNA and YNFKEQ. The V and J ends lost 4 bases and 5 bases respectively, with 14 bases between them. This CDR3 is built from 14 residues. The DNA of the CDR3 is TGTGCCAGCAGCCTAGGGGGGGCTGGGGAGACCCAGTACTTC. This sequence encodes CASSLGGAGETQYF.

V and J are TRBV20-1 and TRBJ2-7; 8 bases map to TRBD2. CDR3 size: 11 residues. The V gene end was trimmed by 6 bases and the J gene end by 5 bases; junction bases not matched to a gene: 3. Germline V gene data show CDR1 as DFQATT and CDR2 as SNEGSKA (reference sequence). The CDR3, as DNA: TGCAGTGCGGCTAGCGGGCACGAGCAGTACTTC. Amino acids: CSAASGHEQYF.

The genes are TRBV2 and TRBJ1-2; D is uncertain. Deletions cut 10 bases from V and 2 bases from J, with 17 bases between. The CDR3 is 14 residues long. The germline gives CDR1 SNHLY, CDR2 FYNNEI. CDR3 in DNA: TGTGCCACCTGCAAGGGAGCAACCAACTATGGCTACACCTTC. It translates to CATCKGATNYGYTF.

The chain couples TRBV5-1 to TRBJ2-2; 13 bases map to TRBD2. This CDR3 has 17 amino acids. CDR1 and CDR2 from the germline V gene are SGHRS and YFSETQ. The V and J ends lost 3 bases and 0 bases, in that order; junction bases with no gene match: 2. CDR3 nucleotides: TGCGCCAGCAGCTGGACTAGCGGGAGCCCGAACACCGGGGAGCTGTTTTTT. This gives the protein CASSWTSGSPNTGELFF.

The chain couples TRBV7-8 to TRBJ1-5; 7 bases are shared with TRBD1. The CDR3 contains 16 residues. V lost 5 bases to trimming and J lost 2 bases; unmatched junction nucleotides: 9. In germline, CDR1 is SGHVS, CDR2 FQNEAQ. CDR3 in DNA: TGTGCCAGCAGCCCACCCGGGACAGCTGGCAATCAGCCCCAGCATTTT. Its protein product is CASSPPGTAGNQPQHF. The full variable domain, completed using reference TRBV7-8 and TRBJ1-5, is GAGVSQSPRYKVAKRGQDVALRCDPISGHVSLFWYQQALGQGPEFLTYFQNEAQLDKSGLPSDRFFAERPEGSVSTLKIQRTQQEDSAVYLCASSPPGTAGNQPQHFGDGTRLSIL.

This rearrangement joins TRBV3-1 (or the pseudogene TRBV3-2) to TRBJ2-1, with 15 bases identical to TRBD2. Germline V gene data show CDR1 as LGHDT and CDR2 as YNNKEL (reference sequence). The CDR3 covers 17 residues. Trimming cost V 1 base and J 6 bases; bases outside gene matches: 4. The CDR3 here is CASSQATGLAGGNEQFF. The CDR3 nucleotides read TGTGCCAGCAGCCAAGCAACGGGACTAGCGGGAGGCAATGAGCAGTTCTTC.

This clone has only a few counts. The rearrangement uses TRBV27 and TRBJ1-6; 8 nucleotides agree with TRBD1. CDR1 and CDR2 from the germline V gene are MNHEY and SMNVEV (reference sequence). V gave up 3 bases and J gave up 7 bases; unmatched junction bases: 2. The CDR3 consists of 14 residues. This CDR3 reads CASSFGTGNSPLHF. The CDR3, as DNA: TGTGCCAGCAGTTTTGGGACAGGCAATTCACCCCTCCACTTT.

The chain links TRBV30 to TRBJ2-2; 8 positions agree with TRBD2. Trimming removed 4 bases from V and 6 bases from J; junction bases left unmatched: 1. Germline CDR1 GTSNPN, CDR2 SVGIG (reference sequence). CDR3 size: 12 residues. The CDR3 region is CAWTSGPGELFF. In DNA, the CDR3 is TGTGCCTGGACTAGCGGGCCCGGGGAGCTGTTTTTT.

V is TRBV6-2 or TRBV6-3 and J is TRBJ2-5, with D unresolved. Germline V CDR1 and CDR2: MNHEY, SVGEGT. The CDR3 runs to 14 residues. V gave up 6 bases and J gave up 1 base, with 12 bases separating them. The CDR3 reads CASSHFGFQETQYF. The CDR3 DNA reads TGTGCCAGCAGCCACTTCGGTTTCCAAGAGACCCAGTACTTC.

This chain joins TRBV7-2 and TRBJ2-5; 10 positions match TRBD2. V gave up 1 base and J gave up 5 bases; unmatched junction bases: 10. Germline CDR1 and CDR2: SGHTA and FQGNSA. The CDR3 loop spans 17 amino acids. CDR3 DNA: TGTGCCAGCAGCTTAGTAATCAGCGGGGGGGCCGAGGAGACCCAGTACTTC. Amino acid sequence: CASSLVISGGAEETQYF.

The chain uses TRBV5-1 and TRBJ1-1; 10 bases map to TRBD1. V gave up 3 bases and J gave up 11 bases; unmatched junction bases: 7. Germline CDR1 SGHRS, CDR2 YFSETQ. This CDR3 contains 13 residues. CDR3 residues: CASSSGQGETAFF. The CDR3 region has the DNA TGCGCCAGCAGCTCCGGACAGGGGGAGACGGCTTTCTTT.

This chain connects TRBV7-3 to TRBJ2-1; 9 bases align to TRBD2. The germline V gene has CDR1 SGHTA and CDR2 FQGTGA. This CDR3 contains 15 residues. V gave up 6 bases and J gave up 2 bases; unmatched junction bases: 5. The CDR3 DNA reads TGTGCCAGCAGTAGAACTAGCGGGCCCTACAATGAGCAGTTCTTC. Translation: CASSRTSGPYNEQFF.

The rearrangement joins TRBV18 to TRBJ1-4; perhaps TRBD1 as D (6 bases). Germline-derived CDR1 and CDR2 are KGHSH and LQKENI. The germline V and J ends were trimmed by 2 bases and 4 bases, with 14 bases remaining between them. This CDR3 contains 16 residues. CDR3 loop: CASSPSPPGVNEKLFF. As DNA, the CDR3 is TGTGCCAGCTCACCATCCCCCCCAGGGGTTAATGAAAAACTGTTTTTT.

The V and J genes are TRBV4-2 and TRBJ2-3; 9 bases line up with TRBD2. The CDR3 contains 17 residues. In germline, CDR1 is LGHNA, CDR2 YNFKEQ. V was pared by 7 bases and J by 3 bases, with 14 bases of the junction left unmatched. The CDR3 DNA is TGTGCCAGCATCCCATTAGGGGGTAGCGGGGGAACAGATACGCAGTATTTT. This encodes CASIPLGGSGGTDTQYF.

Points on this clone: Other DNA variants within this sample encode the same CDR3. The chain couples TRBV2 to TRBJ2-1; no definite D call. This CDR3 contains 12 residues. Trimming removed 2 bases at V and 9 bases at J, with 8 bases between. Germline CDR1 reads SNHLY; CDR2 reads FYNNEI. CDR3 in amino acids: CASSESSGEQFF. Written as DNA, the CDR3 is TGTGCCAGCAGTGAATCTAGTGGTGAGCAGTTCTTC.

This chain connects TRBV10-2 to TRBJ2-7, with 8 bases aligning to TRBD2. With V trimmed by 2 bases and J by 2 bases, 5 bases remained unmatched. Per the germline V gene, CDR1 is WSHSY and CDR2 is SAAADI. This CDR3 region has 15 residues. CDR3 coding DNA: TGCGCCAGCAGTGAGGGCACGGGAGGGCCCTACGAGCAGTACTTC. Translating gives CASSEGTGGPYEQYF.

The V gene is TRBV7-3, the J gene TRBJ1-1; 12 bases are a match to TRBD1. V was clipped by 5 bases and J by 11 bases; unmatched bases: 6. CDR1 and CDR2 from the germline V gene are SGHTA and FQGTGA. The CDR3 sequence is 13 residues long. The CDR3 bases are TGTGCCAGCAGCACGGGGACAGGGGGCGTGGCTTTCTTT. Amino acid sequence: CASSTGTGGVAFF.

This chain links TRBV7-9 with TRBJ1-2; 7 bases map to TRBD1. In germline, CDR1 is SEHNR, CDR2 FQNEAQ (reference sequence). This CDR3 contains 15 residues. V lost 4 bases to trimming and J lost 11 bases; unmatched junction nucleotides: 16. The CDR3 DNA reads TGTGCCAGCAGCTCCGCACTCAACAGGGGTTCGGGGTACACCTTC. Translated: CASSSALNRGSGYTF.

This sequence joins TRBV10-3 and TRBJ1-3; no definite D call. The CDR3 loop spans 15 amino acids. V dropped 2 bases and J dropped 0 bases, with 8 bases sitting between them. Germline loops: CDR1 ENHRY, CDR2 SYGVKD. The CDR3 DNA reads TGTGCCATCAGTGAGGGACTGATCTCTGGAAACACCATATATTTT. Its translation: CAISEGLISGNTIYF.

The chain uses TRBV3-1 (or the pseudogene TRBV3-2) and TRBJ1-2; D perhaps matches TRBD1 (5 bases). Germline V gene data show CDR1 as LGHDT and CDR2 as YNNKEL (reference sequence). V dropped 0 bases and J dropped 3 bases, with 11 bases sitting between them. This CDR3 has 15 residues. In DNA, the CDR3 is TGTGCCAGCAGCCAAGAGCACAGGCTTGACTATGGCTACACCTTC. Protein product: CASSQEHRLDYGYTF.